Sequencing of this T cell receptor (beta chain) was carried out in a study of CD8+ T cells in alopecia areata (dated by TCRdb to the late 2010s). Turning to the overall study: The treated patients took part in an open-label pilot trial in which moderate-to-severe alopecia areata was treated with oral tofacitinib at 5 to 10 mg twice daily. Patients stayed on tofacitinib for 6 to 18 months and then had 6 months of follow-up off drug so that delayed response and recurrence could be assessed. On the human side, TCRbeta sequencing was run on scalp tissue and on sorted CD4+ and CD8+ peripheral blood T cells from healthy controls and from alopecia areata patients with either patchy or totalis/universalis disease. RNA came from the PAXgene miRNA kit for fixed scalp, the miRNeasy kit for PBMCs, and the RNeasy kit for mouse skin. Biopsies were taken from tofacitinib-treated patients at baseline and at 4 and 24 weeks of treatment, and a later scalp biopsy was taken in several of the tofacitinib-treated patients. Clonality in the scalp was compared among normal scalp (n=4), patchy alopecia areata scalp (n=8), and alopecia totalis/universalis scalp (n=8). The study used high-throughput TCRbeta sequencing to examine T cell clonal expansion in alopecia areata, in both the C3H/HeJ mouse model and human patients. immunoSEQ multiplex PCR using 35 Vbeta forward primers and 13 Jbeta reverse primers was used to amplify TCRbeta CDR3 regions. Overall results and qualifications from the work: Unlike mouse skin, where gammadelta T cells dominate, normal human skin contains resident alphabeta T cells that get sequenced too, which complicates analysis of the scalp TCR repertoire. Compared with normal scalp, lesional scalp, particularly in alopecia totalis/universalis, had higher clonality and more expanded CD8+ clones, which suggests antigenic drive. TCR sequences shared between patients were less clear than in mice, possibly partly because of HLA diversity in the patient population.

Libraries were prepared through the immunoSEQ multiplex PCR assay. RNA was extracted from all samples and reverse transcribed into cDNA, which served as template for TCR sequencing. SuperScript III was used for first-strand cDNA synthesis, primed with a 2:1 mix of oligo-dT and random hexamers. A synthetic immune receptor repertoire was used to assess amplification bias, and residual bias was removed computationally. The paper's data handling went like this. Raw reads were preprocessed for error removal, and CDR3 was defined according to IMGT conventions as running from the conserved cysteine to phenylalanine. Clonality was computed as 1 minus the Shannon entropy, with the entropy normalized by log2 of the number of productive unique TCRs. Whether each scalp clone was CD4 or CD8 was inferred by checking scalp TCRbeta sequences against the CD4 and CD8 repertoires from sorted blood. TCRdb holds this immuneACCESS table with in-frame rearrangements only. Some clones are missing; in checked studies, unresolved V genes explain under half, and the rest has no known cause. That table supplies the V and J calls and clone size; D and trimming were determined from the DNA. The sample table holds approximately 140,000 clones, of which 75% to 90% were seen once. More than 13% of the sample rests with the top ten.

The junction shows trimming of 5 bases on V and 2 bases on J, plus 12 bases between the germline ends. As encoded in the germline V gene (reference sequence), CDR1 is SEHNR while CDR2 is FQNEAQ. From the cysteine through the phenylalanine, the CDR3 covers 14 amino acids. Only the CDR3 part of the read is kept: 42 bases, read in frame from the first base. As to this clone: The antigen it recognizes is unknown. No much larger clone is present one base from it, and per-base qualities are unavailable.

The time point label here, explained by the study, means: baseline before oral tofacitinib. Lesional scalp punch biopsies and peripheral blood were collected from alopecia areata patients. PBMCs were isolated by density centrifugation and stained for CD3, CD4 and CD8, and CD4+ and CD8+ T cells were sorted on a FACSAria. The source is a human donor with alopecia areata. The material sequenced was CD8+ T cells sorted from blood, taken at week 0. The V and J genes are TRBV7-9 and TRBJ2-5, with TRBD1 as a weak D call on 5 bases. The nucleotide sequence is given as TGTGCCAGCAGCCAACTCGACAGACAAGAGACCCAGTACTTC. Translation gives CASSQLDRQETQYF. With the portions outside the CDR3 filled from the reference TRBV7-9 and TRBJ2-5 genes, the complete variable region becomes DTGVSQNPRHKITKRGQNVTFRCDPISEHNRLYWYRQTLGQGPEFLTYFQNEAQLEKSRLLSDRFSAERPKGSFSTLEIQRTEQGDSAMYLCASSQLDRQETQYFGPGTRLLVL.